This T cell receptor beta chain was profiled in a study of control samples from healthy donors and cancer patients. Sequencing was performed with immunoSEQ multiplex PCR; in TCRdb, only in-frame clones are kept and a portion is missing. The table lists 95,000 to 130,000 clones, about 93% of them singletons, with roughly 2.6% in the top ten. Germline V gene data show CDR1 as SGHDT and CDR2 as YYEEEE. The length of the CDR3 is 13 residues. Trimming shortened V by 0 bases and J by 4 bases, and 7 bases separated the two germline ends. This clonotype originated in a young man in good health. V usage is TRBV5-6 and J usage is TRBJ1-1; no firm D call. The specimen was blood. The CDR3: CASSLGGSTEAFF. For the CDR3, the DNA is TGTGCCAGCAGCTTGGGGGGTAGCACTGAAGCTTTCTTT. The full variable domain, rest sourced from reference TRBV5-6 and TRBJ1-1, is DAGVTQSPTHLIKTRGQQVTLRCSPKSGHDTVSWYQQALGQGPQFIFQYYEEEERQRGNFPDRFSGHQFPNYSSELNVNALLLGDSALYLCASSLGGSTEAFFGQGTRLTVV.